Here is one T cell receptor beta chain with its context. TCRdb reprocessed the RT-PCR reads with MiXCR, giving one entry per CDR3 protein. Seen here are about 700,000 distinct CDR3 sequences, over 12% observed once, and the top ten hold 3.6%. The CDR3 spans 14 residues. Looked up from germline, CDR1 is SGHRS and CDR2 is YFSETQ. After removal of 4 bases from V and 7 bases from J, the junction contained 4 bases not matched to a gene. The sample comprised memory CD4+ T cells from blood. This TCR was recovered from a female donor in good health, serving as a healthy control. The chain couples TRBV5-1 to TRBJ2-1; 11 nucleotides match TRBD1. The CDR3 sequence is CASSQGTGGNEQFF. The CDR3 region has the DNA TGCGCCAGCAGCCAAGGGACAGGGGGGAATGAGCAGTTCTTC. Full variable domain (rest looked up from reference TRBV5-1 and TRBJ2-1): KAGVTQTPRYLIKTRGQQVTLSCSPISGHRSVSWYQQTPGQGLQFLFEYFSETQRNKGNFPGRFSGRQFSNSRSEMNVSTLELGDSALYLCASSQGTGGNEQFFGPGTRLTVL.